These 6 T cell receptor beta chains were all obtained from the same sample, sequenced in a study of lymphopenia after photon versus proton radiotherapy. Assay: immunoSEQ multiplex PCR; the TCRdb copy retains only in-frame clones and omits some. The sample contains about 2,900 clones, 94% of which appear only once. The material sequenced was peripheral blood, taken from a patient treated with photon-based radiotherapy. These receptors all come from a woman between 65 and 79 years old with pancreatic cancer.

The chain employs TRBV9 and TRBJ2-5; D tentatively reads TRBD1 or TRBD2 (5 bases each). CDR1 and CDR2 (germline): SGDLS, YYNGEE. The CDR3 covers 13 residues. Trimming removed 4 bases at V and 3 bases at J, with 10 bases between. As DNA, the CDR3 is TGTGCCAGCAGCCCGGGGACCGAAGAGACCCAGTACTTC. It codes for CASSPGTEETQYF.

In DNA form, the CDR3 reads TGTGCCAGCAGTTTAGCGGGAAATGCCCCCTACAATGAGCAGTTCTTC. This sequence encodes CASSLAGNAPYNEQFF. V and J are TRBV28 and TRBJ2-1; tentatively, D is TRBD2 (6 bases). Trimming cost V 2 bases and J 2 bases, with 13 bases left between them. Germline CDR1 MDHEN, CDR2 SYDVKM. This CDR3 comprises 16 residues.

The chain is built from TRBV30 and TRBJ1-2; D might be TRBD1 (6 bases). The CDR3 length is 13 residues. In germline, CDR1 is GTSNPN, CDR2 SVGIG (reference sequence). The V end was cut by 2 bases, the J end by 4 bases, with 11 bases between. The CDR3 sequence: CAWSRDKPYGYTF. CDR3 nucleotides: TGTGCCTGGAGTCGGGACAAACCCTATGGCTACACCTTC.

The chain carries TRBV9 and TRBJ1-5; D perhaps matches TRBD1 (6 bases). V was shortened by 3 bases and J by 5 bases, with 15 bases between the two germline ends. The length of the CDR3 is 15 residues. CDR1 is SGDLS and CDR2 is YYNGEE in the germline V gene. The CDR3 DNA sequence: TGTGCCAGCAGCGACAGGGATTTTGCAGATCAGCCCCAGCATTTT. Translating gives CASSDRDFADQPQHF.

The chain is built from TRBV5-1 and TRBJ2-3; the match to TRBD2 covers 10 bases. CDR1 and CDR2 (germline): SGHRS, YFSETQ. The CDR3 consists of 18 residues. J was trimmed by 6 bases and V by 6 bases; bases with no gene match: 19. The CDR3 loop reads CASTTEAAGGPNFDTQYF. CDR3 coding DNA: TGCGCCAGCACTACTGAGGCAGCGGGAGGGCCAAATTTCGATACGCAGTATTTT.

This rearrangement joins TRBV7-6 to TRBJ2-7, with D possibly matching TRBD1 (7 bases). The CDR3 has 16 amino acids. CDR1 SGHVS and CDR2 FNYEAQ come from the germline V gene. V was cut by 5 bases and J by 5 bases, with 22 bases left in between. CDR3 region: CASSVGTALGGHEQYF. The CDR3 DNA reads TGTGCCAGCAGCGTAGGGACTGCCCTAGGGGGCCACGAGCAGTACTTC.